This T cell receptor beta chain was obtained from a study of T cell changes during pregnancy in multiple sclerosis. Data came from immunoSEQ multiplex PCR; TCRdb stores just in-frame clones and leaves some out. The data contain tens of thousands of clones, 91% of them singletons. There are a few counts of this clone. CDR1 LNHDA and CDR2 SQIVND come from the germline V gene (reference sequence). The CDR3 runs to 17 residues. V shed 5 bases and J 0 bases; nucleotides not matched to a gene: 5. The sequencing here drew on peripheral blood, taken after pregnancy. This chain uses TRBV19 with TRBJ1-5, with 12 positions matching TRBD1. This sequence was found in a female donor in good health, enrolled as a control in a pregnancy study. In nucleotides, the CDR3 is TGTGCCAGTAGTCAGGGACAGGGGGCTTATAGCAATCAGCCCCAGCATTTT. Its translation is CASSQGQGAYSNQPQHF.